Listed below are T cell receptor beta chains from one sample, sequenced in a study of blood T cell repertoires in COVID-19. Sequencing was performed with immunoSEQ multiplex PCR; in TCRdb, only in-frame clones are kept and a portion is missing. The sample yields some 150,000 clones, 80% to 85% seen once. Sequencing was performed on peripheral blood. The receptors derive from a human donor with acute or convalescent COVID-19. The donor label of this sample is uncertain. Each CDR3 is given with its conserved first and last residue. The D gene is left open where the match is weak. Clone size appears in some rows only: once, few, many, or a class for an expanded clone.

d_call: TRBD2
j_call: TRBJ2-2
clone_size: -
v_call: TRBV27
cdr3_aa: CASSLSSGRANGELFF
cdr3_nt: TGTGCCAGCAGTTTATCTAGCGGGAGGGCCAACGGGGAGCTGTTTTTT

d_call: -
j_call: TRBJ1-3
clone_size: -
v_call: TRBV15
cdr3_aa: CATSPGVAGNTIYF
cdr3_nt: TGTGCCACCAGCCCAGGGGTTGCTGGAAACACCATATATTTT

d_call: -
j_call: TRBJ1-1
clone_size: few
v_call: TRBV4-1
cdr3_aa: CASSQDRQMNTEAFF
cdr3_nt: TGCGCCAGCAGCCAAGATCGACAGATGAACACTGAAGCTTTCTTT

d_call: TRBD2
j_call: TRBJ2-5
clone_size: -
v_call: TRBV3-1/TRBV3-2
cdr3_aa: CASSLRTSGAKETQYF
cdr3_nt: TGTGCCAGCAGCTTACGGACTAGCGGGGCAAAAGAGACCCAGTACTTC

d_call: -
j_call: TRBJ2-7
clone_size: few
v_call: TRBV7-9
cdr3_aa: CASRGWGVLDF
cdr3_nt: TGTGCCTCCCGAGGGTGGGGGGTCTTGGACTTC

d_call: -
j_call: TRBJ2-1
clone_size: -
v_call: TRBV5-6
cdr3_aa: CASSLGTRAEQFF
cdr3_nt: TGTGCCAGCAGCTTGGGTACTAGGGCTGAGCAGTTCTTC

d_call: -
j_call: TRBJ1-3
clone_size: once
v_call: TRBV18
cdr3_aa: CASSPVGQGGVAGNTIYF
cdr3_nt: TGTGCCAGCTCACCGGTGGGGCAAGGCGGAGTGGCTGGAAACACCATATATTTT

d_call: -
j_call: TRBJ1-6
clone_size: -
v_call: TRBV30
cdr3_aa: CAWSVLGGNSPLHF
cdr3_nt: TGTGCCTGGAGTGTACTGGGGGGGAATTCACCCCTCCACTTT

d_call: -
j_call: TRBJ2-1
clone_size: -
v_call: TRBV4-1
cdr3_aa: CASSQGVITQVYNEQFF
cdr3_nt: TGCGCCAGCAGCCAAGGGGTCATCACACAGGTCTACAATGAGCAGTTCTTC

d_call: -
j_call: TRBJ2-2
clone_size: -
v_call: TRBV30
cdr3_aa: CAWSGPGYTGELFF
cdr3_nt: TGTGCCTGGAGTGGCCCAGGGTACACCGGGGAGCTGTTTTTT

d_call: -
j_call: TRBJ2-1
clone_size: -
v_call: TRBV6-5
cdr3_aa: CASSYSPGVNNEQFF
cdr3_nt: TGTGCCAGCAGTTACAGTCCGGGGGTTAACAATGAGCAGTTCTTC

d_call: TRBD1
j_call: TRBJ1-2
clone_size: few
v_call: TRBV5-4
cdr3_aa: CASSSVTGVSGYGYTF
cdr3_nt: TGTGCCAGCAGCTCGGTGACAGGGGTTAGTGGCTATGGCTACACCTTC

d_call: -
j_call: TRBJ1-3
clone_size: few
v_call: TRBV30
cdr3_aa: CAWSHSGNTIYF
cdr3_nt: TGTGCCTGGAGTCACTCTGGAAACACCATATATTTT

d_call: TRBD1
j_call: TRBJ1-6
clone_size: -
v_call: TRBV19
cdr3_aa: CASSKEGTGSSPLHF
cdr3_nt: TGTGCCAGTAGTAAAGAAGGGACAGGGTCGTCACCCCTCCACTTT

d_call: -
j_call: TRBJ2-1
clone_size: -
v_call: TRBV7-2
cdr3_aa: CASSLQGFDNEQFF
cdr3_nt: TGTGCCAGCAGCCTACAGGGATTCGACAATGAGCAGTTCTTC

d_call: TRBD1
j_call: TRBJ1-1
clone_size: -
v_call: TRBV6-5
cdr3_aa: CASSYYGDRTEAFF
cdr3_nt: TGTGCCAGCAGTTACTACGGGGACAGGACTGAAGCTTTCTTT

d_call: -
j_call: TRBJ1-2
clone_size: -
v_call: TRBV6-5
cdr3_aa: CASSYSFGFYGYTF
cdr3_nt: TGTGCCAGCAGTTACTCATTCGGGTTCTATGGCTACACCTTC

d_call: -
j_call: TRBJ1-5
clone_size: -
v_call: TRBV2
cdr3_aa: CASSDSTGGGQPQHF
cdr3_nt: TGTGCCAGCAGTGACTCTACGGGGGGCGGTCAGCCCCAGCATTTT

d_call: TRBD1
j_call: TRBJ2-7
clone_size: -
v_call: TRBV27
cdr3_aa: CASSPGLGQSSYEQYF
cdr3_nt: TGTGCCAGCAGTCCGGGGCTGGGACAGAGCTCCTACGAGCAGTACTTC

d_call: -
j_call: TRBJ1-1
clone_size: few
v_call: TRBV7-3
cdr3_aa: CASSGERDTEAFF
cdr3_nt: TGTGCCAGCAGTGGGGAGAGGGACACTGAAGCTTTCTTT

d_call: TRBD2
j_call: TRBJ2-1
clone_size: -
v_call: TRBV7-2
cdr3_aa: CASSSGLAGFPSSYNEQFF
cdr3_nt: TGTGCCAGCAGCTCGGGACTAGCGGGGTTTCCGAGCTCCTACAATGAGCAGTTCTTC

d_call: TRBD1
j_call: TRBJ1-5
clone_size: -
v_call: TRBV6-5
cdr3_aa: CASSPGGLGNQPQHF
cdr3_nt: TGTGCCAGCAGTCCAGGGGGGCTGGGCAATCAGCCCCAGCATTTT

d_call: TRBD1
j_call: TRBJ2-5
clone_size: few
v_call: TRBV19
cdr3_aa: CASSSRDREQETQYF
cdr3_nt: TGTGCCAGTAGTTCCAGGGACAGGGAACAAGAGACCCAGTACTTC

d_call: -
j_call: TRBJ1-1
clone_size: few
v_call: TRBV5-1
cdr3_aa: CASKTGVLNTEAFF
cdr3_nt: TGCGCCAGCAAGACGGGAGTTTTGAACACTGAAGCTTTCTTT

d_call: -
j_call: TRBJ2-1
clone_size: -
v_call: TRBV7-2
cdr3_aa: CASSRRGNNEQFF
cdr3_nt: TGTGCCAGCAGCCGTCGGGGTAACAATGAGCAGTTCTTC

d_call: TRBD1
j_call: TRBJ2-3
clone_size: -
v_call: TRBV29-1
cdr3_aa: CSVRDRVGDTQYF
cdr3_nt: TGCAGCGTTCGGGACAGGGTGGGAGATACGCAGTATTTT

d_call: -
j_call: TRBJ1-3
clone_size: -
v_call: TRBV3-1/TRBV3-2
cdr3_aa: CASSYNSGNTIYF
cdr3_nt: TGTGCCAGCAGCTACAACTCTGGAAACACCATATATTTT

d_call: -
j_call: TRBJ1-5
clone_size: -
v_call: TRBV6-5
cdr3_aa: CASTSRGAEPQHF
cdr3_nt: TGTGCCAGCACGTCTCGGGGGGCCGAGCCCCAGCATTTT

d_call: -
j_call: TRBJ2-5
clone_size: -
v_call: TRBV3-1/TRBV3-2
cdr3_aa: CASSQGGGPETQYF
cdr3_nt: TGTGCCAGCAGCCAGGGAGGGGGGCCGGAGACCCAGTACTTC

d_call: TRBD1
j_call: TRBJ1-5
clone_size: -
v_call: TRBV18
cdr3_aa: CASSPLRGTGVSNQPQHF
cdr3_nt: TGTGCCAGCTCACCACTACGCGGGACAGGGGTTAGCAATCAGCCCCAGCATTTT

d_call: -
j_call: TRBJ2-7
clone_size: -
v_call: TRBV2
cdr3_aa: CASMGRGNEQYF
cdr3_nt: TGTGCCAGCATGGGCAGGGGCAACGAGCAGTACTTC

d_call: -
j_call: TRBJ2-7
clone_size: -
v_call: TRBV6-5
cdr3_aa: CASSYSRRGARGEQYF
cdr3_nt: TGTGCCAGCAGTTACTCCCGCAGGGGGGCTCGGGGCGAGCAGTACTTC

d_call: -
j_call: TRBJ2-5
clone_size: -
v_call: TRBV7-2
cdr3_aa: CASSLGGWGTQYF
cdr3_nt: TGTGCCAGCAGCTTAGGAGGGTGGGGGACCCAGTACTTC

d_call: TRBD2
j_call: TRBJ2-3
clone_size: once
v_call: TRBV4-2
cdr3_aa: CASKGTSGTYTDTQYF
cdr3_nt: TGTGCCAGCAAGGGGACTAGCGGGACCTACACAGATACGCAGTATTTT

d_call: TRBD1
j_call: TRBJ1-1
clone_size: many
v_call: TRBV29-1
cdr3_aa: CSSDREVAEAFF
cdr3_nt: TGCAGCAGCGACAGGGAGGTGGCTGAAGCTTTCTTT

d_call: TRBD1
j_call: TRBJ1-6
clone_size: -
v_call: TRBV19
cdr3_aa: CASTIRGTGGQVSYNSPLHF
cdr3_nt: TGTGCCAGTACCATCAGGGGGACAGGGGGCCAGGTCTCCTATAATTCACCCCTCCACTTT

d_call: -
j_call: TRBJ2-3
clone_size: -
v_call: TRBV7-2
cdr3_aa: CASSPSPARVKGDTQYF
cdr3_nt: TGTGCCAGCAGCCCCTCTCCCGCCAGGGTGAAGGGTGATACGCAGTATTTT

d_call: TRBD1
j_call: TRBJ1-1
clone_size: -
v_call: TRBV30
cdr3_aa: CAWSPPGQGLPAFF
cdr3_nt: TGTGCCTGGAGTCCTCCGGGACAGGGTTTGCCTGCTTTCTTT

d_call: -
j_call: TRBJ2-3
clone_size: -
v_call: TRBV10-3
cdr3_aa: CAISYSSTDTQYF
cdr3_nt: TGTGCCATCAGTTACTCTAGCACAGATACGCAGTATTTT

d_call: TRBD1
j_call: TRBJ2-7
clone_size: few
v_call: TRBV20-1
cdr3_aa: CSVTLRDRAFF
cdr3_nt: TGCAGTGTCACACTCCGGGACAGGGCTTTCTTC

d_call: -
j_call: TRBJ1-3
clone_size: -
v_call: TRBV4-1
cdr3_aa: CASSHARGGGNTIYF
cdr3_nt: TGCGCCAGCAGCCACGCAAGGGGAGGTGGAAACACCATATATTTT

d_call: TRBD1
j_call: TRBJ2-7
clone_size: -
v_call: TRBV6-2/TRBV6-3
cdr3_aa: CASSSPDREYEQYF
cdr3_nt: TGTGCCAGCAGTTCCCCCGACAGGGAGTACGAGCAGTACTTC

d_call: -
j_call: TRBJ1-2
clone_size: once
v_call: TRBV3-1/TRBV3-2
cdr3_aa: CASSQDRGYGYTF
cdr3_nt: TGTGCCAGCAGCCAAGATAGGGGGTATGGCTACACCTTC

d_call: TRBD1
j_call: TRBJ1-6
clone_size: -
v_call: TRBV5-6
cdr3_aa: CASSWQQGASYNSPLHF
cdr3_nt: TGTGCCAGCAGCTGGCAACAGGGGGCCTCCTATAATTCACCCCTCCACTTT

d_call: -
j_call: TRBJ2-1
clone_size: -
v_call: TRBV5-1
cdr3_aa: CASRTGHNYNEQFF
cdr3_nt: TGCGCCAGCAGGACGGGACACAACTACAATGAGCAGTTCTTC

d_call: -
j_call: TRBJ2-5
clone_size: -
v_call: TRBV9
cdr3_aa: CASSVAIASNQETQYF
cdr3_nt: TGTGCCAGCAGCGTAGCAATAGCATCGAACCAAGAGACCCAGTACTTC

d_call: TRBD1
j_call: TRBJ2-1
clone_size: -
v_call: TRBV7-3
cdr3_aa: CASSPRRGTGGMNEQFF
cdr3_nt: TGTGCCAGCAGCCCCCGTCGTGGGACAGGGGGCATGAATGAGCAGTTCTTC

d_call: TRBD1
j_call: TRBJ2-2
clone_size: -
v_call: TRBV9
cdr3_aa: CASSPRDRGIAGELFF
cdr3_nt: TGTGCCAGCAGCCCCCGTGACAGGGGAATTGCCGGGGAGCTGTTTTTT

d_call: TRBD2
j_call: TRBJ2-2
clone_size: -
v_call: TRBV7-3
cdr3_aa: CASSSTAVSGGNTGELFF
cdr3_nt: TGTGCCAGCAGCTCGACGGCGGTCAGCGGGGGAAACACCGGGGAGCTGTTTTTT

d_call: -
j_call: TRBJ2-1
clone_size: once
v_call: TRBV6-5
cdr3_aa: CASSYSRDIDEQFF
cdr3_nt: TGTGCCAGCAGTTACTCCCGGGACATCGATGAGCAGTTCTTC

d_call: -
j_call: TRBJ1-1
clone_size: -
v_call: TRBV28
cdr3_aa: CASSPFGEGGPNTEAFF
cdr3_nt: TGTGCCAGCAGCCCGTTCGGGGAGGGTGGCCCGAACACTGAAGCTTTCTTT

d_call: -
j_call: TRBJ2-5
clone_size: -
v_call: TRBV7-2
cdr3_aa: CASSSSFPGETQYF
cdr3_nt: TGTGCCAGCAGCTCCTCCTTCCCCGGGGAGACCCAGTACTTC

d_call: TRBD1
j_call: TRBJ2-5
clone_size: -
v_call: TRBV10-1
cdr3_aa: CASSEVGQAVQYF
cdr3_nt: TGCGCCAGCAGTGAGGTGGGACAGGCGGTCCAGTACTTC

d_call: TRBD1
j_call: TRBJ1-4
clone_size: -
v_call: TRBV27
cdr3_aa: CASRSTGLREKLFF
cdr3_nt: TGTGCCAGCAGGTCGACAGGGCTGAGGGAAAAACTGTTTTTT

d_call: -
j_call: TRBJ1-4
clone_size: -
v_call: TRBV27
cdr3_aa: CASRPVDRVGEKLFF
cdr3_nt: TGTGCCAGCAGACCCGTTGACCGCGTCGGGGAAAAACTGTTTTTT

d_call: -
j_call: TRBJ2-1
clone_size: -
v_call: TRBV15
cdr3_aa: CATSRVTGQVYNEQFF
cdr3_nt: TGTGCCACCAGCAGAGTCACGGGACAAGTTTACAATGAGCAGTTCTTC

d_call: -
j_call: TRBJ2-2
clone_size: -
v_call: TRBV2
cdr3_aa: CASSWSFGRELFF
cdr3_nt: TGTGCCAGCAGTTGGAGTTTCGGTCGGGAGCTGTTTTTT

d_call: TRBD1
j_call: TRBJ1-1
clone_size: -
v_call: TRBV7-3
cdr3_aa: CASSLRAGGVEAFF
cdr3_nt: TGTGCCAGCAGCTTAAGGGCAGGGGGCGTTGAAGCTTTCTTT

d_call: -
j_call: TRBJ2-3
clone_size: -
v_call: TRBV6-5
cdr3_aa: CASNGLFSTDTQYF
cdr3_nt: TGTGCCAGCAATGGACTCTTTAGCACAGATACGCAGTATTTT

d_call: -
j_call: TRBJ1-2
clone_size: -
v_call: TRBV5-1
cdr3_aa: CASSLDWGVNYGYTF
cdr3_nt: TGCGCCAGCAGCTTGGATTGGGGGGTGAACTATGGCTACACCTTC